This entry features one TCR beta chain sequence. Its antigen remains unknown. TCRdb's copy holds only in-frame clones and misses some; the assay was immunoSEQ multiplex PCR. The table shows more than 65,000 clones, with about 94% occurring only once. Trimming stripped 3 bases from V and 5 bases from J, with 19 bases between. Germline V CDR1 and CDR2: LNHDA, SQIVND (reference sequence). The CDR3 runs to 16 residues. The data belong to a study of graft-versus-host responses after intestinal transplantation. Overall study context: Once they had received anti-thymocyte globulin induction, all recipients took tacrolimus and steroids for approximately 3 years. Whole-study results and caveats: The recipient marrow held GvH clones, and some of them showed up first in ileum or blood. Early HvG declines after transplant were associated with peak circulating GvH clone levels.

V is TRBV19 and J is TRBJ1-2; D might be TRBD1 (6 bases). The receptor comes from a human donor who received an intestinal transplant. The material sequenced was unstimulated CD8+ T cells sorted from spleen or lymph node cells, taken before intestinal transplant. Here the CDR3 DNA reads TGTGCCAGTAGTATTATTACCTCCACGGGGACATATGGCTACACCTTC. Residues: CASSIITSTGTYGYTF.